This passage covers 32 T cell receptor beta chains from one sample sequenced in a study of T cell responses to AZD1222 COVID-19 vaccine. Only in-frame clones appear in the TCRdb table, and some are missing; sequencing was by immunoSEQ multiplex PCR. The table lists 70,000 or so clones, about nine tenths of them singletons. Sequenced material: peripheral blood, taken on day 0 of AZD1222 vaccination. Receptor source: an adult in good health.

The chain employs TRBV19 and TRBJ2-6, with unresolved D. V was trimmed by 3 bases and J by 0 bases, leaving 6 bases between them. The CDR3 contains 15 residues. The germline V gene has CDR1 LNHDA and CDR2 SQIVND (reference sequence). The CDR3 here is CASSMFFSGANVLTF. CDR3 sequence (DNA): TGTGCCAGTAGTATGTTTTTCTCTGGGGCCAACGTCCTGACTTTC. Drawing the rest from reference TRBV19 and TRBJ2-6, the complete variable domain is DGGITQSPKYLFRKEGQNVTLSCEQNLNHDAMYWYRQDPGQGLRLIYYSQIVNDFQKGDIAEGYSVSREKKESFPLTVTSAQKNPTAFYLCASSMFFSGANVLTFGAGSRLTVL.

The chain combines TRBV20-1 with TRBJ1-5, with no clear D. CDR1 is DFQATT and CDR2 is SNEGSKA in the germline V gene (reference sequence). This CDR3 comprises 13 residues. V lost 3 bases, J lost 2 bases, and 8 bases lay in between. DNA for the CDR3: TGCAGTGCTAGTCAACTCGGCAATCAGCCCCAGCATTTT. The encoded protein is CSASQLGNQPQHF.

CDR3 bases: TGTGCCAGCAGGGCCCCGGGTGTGGCCACAGATACGCAGTATTTT. Translated: CASRAPGVATDTQYF. The chain links TRBV2 to TRBJ2-3; D unclear. The CDR3 has 15 amino acids. Trimming removed 6 bases at V and 2 bases at J, with 15 bases between. Germline V gene lookup returns CDR1 SNHLY and CDR2 FYNNEI.

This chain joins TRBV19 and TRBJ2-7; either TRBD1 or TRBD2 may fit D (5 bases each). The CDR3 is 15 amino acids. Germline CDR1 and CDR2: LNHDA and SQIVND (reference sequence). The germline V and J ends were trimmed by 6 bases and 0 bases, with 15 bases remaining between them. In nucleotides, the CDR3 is TGTGCCAGTAGGACGGGGACGGGGACCTCCTACGAGCAGTACTTC. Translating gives CASRTGTGTSYEQYF.

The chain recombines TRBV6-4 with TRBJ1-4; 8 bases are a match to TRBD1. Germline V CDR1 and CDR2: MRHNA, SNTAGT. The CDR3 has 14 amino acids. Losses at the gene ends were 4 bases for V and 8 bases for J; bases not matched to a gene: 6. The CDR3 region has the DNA TGTGCCAGCAGTGTAGACAGGGGCCAGGAAAAACTGTTTTTT. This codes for CASSVDRGQEKLFF.

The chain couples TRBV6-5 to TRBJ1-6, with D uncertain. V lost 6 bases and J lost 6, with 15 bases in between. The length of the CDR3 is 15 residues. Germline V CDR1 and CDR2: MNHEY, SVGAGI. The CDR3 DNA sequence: TGTGCCAGCAGGGTGGACGCCAAGATTAATTCACCCCTCCACTTT. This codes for CASRVDAKINSPLHF.

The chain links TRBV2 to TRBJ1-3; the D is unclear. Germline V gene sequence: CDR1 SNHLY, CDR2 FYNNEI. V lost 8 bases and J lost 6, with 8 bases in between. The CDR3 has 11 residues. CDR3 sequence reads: CASLTVNTIYF. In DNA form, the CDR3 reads TGTGCCAGCTTGACGGTAAACACCATATATTTT. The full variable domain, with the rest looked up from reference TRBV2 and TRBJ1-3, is EPEVTQTPSHQVTQMGQEVILRCVPISNHLYFYWYRQILGQKVEFLVSFYNNEISEKSEIFDDQFSVERPDGSNFTLKIRSTKLEDSAMYFCASLTVNTIYFGEGSWLTVV.

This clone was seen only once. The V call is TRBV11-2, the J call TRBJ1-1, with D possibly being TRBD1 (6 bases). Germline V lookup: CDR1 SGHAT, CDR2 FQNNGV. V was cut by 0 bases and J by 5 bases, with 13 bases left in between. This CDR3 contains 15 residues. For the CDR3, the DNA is TGTGCCAGCAGCTTAGAGGGGGCGGGAAGTACTGAAGCTTTCTTT. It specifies CASSLEGAGSTEAFF.

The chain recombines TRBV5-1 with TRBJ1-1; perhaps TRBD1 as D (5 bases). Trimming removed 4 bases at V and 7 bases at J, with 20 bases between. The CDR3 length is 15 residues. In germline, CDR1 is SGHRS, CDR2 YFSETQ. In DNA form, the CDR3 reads TGCGCCAGCAGCCGGCAATTGGGAGGGGACGGTGAAGCTTTCTTT. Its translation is CASSRQLGGDGEAFF.

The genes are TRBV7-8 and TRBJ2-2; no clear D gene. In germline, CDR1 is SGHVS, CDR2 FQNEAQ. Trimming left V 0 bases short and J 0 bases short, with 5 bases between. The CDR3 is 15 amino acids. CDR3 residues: CASSLASPNTGELFF. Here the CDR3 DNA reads TGTGCCAGCAGCTTAGCTAGCCCGAACACCGGGGAGCTGTTTTTT.

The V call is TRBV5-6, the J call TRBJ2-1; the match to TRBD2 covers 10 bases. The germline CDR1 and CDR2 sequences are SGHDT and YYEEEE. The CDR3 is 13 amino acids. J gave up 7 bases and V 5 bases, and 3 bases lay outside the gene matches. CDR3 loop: CASSPAGGNEQFF. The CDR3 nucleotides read TGTGCCAGCAGTCCAGCGGGGGGGAATGAGCAGTTCTTC.

The CDR3 DNA is TGCAGTGCTAGTAAGGGGGGTTATGGCTACACCTTC. It yields the protein CSASKGGYGYTF. J is TRBJ1-2 and V is TRBV20-1, with a possible D match to TRBD1 (6 bases). The CDR3 totals 12 residues. Looked up from germline, CDR1 is DFQATT and CDR2 is SNEGSKA (reference sequence). Trimming took 3 bases from V and 5 from J, leaving 10 bases between them.

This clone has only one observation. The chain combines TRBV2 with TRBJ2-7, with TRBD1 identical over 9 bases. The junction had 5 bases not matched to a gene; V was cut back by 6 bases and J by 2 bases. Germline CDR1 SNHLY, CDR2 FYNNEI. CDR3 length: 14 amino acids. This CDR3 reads CASRGTGLPYEQYF. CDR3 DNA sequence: TGTGCCAGCAGAGGGACAGGGCTTCCCTACGAGCAGTACTTC.

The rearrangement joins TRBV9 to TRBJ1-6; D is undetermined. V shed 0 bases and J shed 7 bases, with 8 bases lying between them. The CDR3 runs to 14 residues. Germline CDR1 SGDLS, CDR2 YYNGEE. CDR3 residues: CASSVVGLNSPLHF. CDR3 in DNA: TGTGCCAGCAGCGTAGTCGGTTTGAATTCACCCCTCCACTTT.

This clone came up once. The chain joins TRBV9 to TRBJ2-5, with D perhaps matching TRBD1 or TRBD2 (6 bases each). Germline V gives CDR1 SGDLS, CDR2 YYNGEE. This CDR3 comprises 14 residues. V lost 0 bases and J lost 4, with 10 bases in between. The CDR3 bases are TGTGCCAGCAGCGTAGCGGGGGCAGCAGAGACCCAGTACTTC. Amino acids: CASSVAGAAETQYF.

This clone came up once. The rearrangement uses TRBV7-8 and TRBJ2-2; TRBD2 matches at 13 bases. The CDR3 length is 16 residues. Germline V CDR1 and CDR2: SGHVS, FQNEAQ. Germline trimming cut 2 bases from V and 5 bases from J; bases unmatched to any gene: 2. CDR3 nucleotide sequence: TGTGCCAGCAGCTTATTACTAGCGGGGGGGACCGGGGAGCTGTTTTTT. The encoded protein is CASSLLLAGGTGELFF. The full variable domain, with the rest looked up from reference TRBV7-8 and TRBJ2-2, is GAGVSQSPRYKVAKRGQDVALRCDPISGHVSLFWYQQALGQGPEFLTYFQNEAQLDKSGLPSDRFFAERPEGSVSTLKIQRTQQEDSAVYLCASSLLLAGGTGELFFGEGSRLTVL.

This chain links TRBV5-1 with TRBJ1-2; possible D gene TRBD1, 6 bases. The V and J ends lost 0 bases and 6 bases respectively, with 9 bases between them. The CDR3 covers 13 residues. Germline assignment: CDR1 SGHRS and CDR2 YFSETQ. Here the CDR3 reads CASSLDREHGYTF. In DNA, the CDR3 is TGCGCCAGCAGCTTGGACAGGGAGCATGGCTACACCTTC.

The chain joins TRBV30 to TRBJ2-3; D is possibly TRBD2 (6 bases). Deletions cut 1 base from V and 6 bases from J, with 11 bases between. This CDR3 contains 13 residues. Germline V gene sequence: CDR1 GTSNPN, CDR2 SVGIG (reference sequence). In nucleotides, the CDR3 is TGTGCCTGGAGTGCACTAGCCCCGGATACGCAGTATTTT. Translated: CAWSALAPDTQYF.

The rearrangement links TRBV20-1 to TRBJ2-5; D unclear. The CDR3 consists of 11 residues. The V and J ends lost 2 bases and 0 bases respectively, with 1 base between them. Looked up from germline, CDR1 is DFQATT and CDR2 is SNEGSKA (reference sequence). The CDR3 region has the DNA TGCAGTGCTAGACACCAAGAGACCCAGTACTTC. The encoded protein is CSARHQETQYF.

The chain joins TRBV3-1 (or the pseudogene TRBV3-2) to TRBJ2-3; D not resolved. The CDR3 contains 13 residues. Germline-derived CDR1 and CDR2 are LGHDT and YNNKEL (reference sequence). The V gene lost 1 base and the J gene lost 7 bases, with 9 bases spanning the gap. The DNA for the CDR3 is TGTGCCAGCAGCCAAGTTCCGTCGAATACGCAGTATTTT. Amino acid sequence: CASSQVPSNTQYF.

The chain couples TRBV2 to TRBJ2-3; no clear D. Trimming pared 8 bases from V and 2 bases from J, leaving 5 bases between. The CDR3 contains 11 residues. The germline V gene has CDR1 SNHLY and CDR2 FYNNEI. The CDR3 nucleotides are TGTGCCAGCCGCCTCACAGATACGCAGTATTTT. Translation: CASRLTDTQYF.

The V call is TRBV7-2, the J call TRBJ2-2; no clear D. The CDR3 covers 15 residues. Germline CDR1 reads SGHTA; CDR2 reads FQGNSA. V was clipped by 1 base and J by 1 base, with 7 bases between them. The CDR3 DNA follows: TGTGCCAGCAGCTTAGAAGGGTTGAACACCGGGGAGCTGTTTTTT. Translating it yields CASSLEGLNTGELFF.

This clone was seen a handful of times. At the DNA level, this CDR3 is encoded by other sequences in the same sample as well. The CDR3 sequence: CASSKSPPGTSLLNPNQPQHF. In DNA, the CDR3 is TGTGCCAGCAGCAAAAGCCCCCCGGGGACATCTCTTCTTAATCCCAATCAGCCCCAGCATTTT. This sequence joins TRBV21-1 and TRBJ1-5; the D call in the table, TRBD1, was not verified against the DNA. TRBV21-1 is noted as a pseudogene. This CDR3 region has 21 residues.

In nucleotides, the CDR3 is TGTGCCAGCAGACAGAACACCGGGGAGCTGTTTTTT. Translating gives CASRQNTGELFF. V gene TRBV7-7 combines with J gene TRBJ2-2; no definite D call. The CDR3 spans 12 residues. The germline CDR1 and CDR2 sequences are SSHAT and FNYEAQ (reference sequence). The V end was cut by 6 bases, the J end by 1 base, with 3 bases between.

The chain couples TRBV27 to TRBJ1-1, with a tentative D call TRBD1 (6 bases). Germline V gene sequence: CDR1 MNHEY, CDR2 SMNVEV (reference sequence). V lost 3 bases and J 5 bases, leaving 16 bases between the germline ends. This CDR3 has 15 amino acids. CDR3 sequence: CASSFGAGAGTEAFF. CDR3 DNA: TGTGCCAGCAGTTTTGGGGCAGGGGCGGGGACTGAAGCTTTCTTT.

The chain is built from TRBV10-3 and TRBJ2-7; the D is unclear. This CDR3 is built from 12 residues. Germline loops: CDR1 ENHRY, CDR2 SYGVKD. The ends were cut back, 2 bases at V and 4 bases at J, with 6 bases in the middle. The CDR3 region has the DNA TGTGCCATCAGTGAGACACAGTACGAGCAGTACTTC. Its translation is CAISETQYEQYF.

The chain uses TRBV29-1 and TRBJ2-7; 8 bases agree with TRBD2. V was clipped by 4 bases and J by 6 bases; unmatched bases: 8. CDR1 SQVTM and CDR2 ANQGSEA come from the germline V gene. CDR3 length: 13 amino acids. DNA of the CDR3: TGCAGCGTTGTTTCGGGGGGGCTGTCCGAGCAGTACTTC. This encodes CSVVSGGLSEQYF.

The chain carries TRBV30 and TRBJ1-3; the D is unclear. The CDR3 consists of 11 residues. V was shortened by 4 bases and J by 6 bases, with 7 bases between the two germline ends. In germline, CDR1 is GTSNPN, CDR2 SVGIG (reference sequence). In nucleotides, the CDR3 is TGTGCCTGGAAGTTCCCAAACACCATATATTTT. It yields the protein CAWKFPNTIYF.

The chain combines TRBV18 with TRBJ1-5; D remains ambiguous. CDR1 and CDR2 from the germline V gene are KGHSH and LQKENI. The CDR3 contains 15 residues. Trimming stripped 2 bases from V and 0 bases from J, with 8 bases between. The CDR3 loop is CASSPGSYSNQPQHF. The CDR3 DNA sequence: TGTGCCAGCTCACCAGGCAGCTATAGCAATCAGCCCCAGCATTTT.

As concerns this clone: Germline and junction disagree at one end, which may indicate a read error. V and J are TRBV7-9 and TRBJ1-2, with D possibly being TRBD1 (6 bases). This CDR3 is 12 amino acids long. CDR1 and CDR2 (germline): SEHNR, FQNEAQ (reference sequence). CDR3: CASSILQGLRPF. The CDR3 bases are TGTGCCAGCAGCATACTACAGGGTTTGCGACCCTTC.

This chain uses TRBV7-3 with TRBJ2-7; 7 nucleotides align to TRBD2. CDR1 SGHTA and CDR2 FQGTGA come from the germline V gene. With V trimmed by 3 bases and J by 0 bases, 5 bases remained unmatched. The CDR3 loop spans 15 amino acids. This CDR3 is CASSLSSGPSYEQYF. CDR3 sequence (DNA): TGTGCCAGCAGCTTGTCTAGCGGTCCCTCCTACGAGCAGTACTTC.

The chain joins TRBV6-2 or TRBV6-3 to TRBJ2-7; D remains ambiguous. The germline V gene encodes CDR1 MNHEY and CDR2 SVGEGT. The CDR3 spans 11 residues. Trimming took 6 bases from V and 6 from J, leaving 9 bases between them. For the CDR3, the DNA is TGTGCCAGCAGCCTTAGGCTCGAGCAGTACTTC. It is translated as CASSLRLEQYF.